One and the same sample provided the 20 T cell receptor beta chains below, sequenced in a study of control samples from healthy donors and cancer patients. The data were produced by immunoSEQ multiplex PCR, yet TCRdb's version contains in-frame clones alone and is incomplete. This sample has around 150,000 clones, with around nine tenths found just once. Sequencing was done on a sample of blood. These receptors all come from a man aged 25 to 45 in good health.

V is TRBV7-8 and J is TRBJ2-1; 7 positions agree with TRBD2. CDR3 length equals 14 residues. Looked up from germline, CDR1 is SGHVS and CDR2 is FQNEAQ. V lost 6 bases and J lost 8; bases outside the gene matches: 10. The CDR3 loop is CASSITGGGDEQFF. The CDR3 DNA reads TGTGCCAGCAGTATAACCGGGGGAGGGGATGAGCAGTTCTTC.

The chain links TRBV29-1 to TRBJ2-5; tentative D call: TRBD1 (6 bases). Per the germline V gene, CDR1 is SQVTM and CDR2 is ANQGSEA. The CDR3 loop spans 16 amino acids. Trimming took off 6 bases at V and 5 bases at J, with 25 bases between the two ends. This CDR3 is CSVEKRDTARGETQYF. CDR3 in DNA: TGCAGCGTCGAGAAACGGGACACCGCTCGAGGGGAGACCCAGTACTTC.

The genes are TRBV6-6 and TRBJ1-5, with 7 positions matching TRBD1. CDR1 and CDR2 (germline): MNHNY, SVGAGI (reference sequence). The CDR3 runs 16 residues. Trimming removed 6 bases from V and 6 bases from J; junction bases left unmatched: 14. The CDR3 is CASSRVEGASSQPQHF. CDR3 DNA sequence: TGTGCCAGCAGCCGGGTAGAGGGGGCATCCAGTCAGCCCCAGCATTTT.

This chain uses TRBV20-1 with TRBJ1-1; D not certain. V lost 3 bases to trimming and J lost 4 bases, with 12 bases between them. CDR3 length equals 13 residues. The germline V gene encodes CDR1 DFQATT and CDR2 SNEGSKA (reference sequence). In DNA form, the CDR3 reads TGCAGTGCTAGTTCCCAACAAGGCACTGAAGCTTTCTTT. Amino acids: CSASSQQGTEAFF.

J is TRBJ2-2 and V is TRBV30; possibly TRBD2 for D (6 bases). Germline loops: CDR1 GTSNPN, CDR2 SVGIG (reference sequence). The CDR3 has 15 amino acids. V lost 0 bases, J lost 2 bases, and 10 bases lay in between. The CDR3 DNA reads TGTGCCTGGAGTGTCGGGACTCTTAACACCGGGGAGCTGTTTTTT. Protein: CAWSVGTLNTGELFF.

The chain employs TRBV18 and TRBJ2-7, with D possibly matching TRBD1 (6 bases). Germline lookup yields CDR1 KGHSH and CDR2 LQKENI. The CDR3 has 15 amino acids. Trimming shortened V by 3 bases and J by 1 base, and 13 bases separated the two germline ends. As DNA, the CDR3 is TGTGCCAGCTCACCCACCTCGGGACAATCCTACGAGCAGTACTTC. Translated, it gives CASSPTSGQSYEQYF. Full variable domain (missing parts from reference TRBV18 and TRBJ2-7): NAGVMQNPRHLVRRRGQEARLRCSPMKGHSHVYWYRQLPEEGLKFMVYLQKENIIDESGMPKERFSAEFPKEGPSILRIQQVVRGDSAAYFCASSPTSGQSYEQYFGPGTRLTVT.

CDR3: CASSPSTGGAFF. The CDR3 DNA reads TGTGCCAGCAGTCCATCGACAGGGGGAGCTTTCTTT. The chain carries TRBV6-5 and TRBJ1-1; TRBD1 matches 9 bases. CDR3 size: 12 residues. Looked up from germline, CDR1 is MNHEY and CDR2 is SVGAGI. Trimming cost V 5 bases and J 10 bases; bases outside gene matches: 5.

J is TRBJ1-5 and V is TRBV6-1, with unresolved D. The CDR3 sequence is 11 residues long. CDR1 MNHNS and CDR2 SASEGT come from the germline V gene. V lost 3 bases and J 9 bases, leaving 6 bases between the germline ends. CDR3 loop: CASSDVWPQHF. DNA of the CDR3: TGTGCCAGCAGTGATGTGTGGCCCCAGCATTTT.

The chain joins TRBV11-3 to TRBJ1-1; no definite D call. The CDR3 spans 14 residues. V was pared by 0 bases and J by 1 base, with 6 bases between. From germline, CDR1 is SGHNT and CDR2 YENEEA. CDR3 in DNA: TGTGCCAGCAGCTTAGACGGATCGAACACTGAAGCTTTCTTT. This gives the protein CASSLDGSNTEAFF.

The gene calls are TRBV27 and TRBJ1-1; TRBD1 aligns across 8 bases. CDR1 and CDR2 (germline): MNHEY, SMNVEV (reference sequence). CDR3 length: 13 residues. V lost 8 bases, J lost 1 base, and 3 bases stayed unmatched. Here the CDR3 reads CASHRGRNTEAFF. The CDR3 DNA follows: TGTGCCAGCCACAGGGGGAGGAACACTGAAGCTTTCTTT.

This sequence joins TRBV4-1 and TRBJ2-3; 7 positions agree with TRBD2. The germline V gene has CDR1 MGHRA and CDR2 YSYEKL. The ends lost 4 bases at V and 11 bases at J; junction bases unmatched: 9. CDR3 size: 13 residues. As DNA, the CDR3 is TGCGCCAGCAGCCCTAGCGGCGGCGAGGGGCAGTATTTT. As protein: CASSPSGGEGQYF.

The genes are TRBV4-3 and TRBJ2-7, with a possible D match to TRBD1 (6 bases). V was cut by 4 bases and J by 5 bases, with 18 bases left in between. The germline V gene encodes CDR1 LGHNA and CDR2 YSLEER. The CDR3 contains 15 residues. CDR3 nucleotide sequence: TGCGCCAGCAGCCGAGGACGCAGGGGTGACGACGAGCAGTACTTC. Translation gives CASSRGRRGDDEQYF.

The chain combines TRBV28 with TRBJ2-1; D may be TRBD2 (5 bases). From germline, CDR1 is MDHEN and CDR2 SYDVKM. Trimming stripped 4 bases from V and 3 bases from J, with 10 bases between. The CDR3 has 14 residues. The CDR3 DNA is TGTGCCAGCAGTTCCAGGACTGACTACAATGAGCAGTTCTTC. It codes for CASSSRTDYNEQFF.

In its sample, this clone was seen once. The rearrangement uses TRBV6-6 and TRBJ1-4; maybe TRBD1 (5 bases). Trimming cost V 7 bases and J 3 bases, with 12 bases left between them. CDR1 and CDR2 (germline): MNHNY, SVGAGI (reference sequence). This CDR3 spans 14 amino acids. This chain's CDR3 is CASMGGFPNEKLFF. The CDR3 DNA reads TGTGCCAGCATGGGGGGATTTCCTAATGAAAAACTGTTTTTT.

V is TRBV28 and J is TRBJ1-3; D perhaps matches TRBD1 (6 bases). The ends were cut back, 3 bases at V and 4 bases at J, with 13 bases in the middle. This CDR3 contains 15 residues. Per germline, CDR1 MDHEN and CDR2 SYDVKM. CDR3: CASSLAGVTGNTIYF. CDR3 coding DNA: TGTGCCAGCAGTTTGGCAGGGGTGACGGGAAACACCATATATTTT.

A single count supports this clone. This chain uses TRBV6-2 or TRBV6-3 with TRBJ1-2; tentatively, D is TRBD1 (6 bases). CDR1 and CDR2 (germline): MNHEY, SVGEGT. Trimming pared 5 bases from V and 4 bases from J, leaving 17 bases between. This CDR3 is built from 15 residues. The CDR3 nucleotides are TGTGCCAGCAGTCCAGGGGTAGAGAGGAGCTATGGCTACACCTTC. It encodes CASSPGVERSYGYTF.

This chain links TRBV14 with TRBJ2-1, with D maybe TRBD1 (5 bases). Germline lookup yields CDR1 SGHDN and CDR2 FVKESK. V was clipped by 2 bases and J by 7 bases, with 12 bases between them. The CDR3 has 14 amino acids. The CDR3 DNA follows: TGTGCCAGCAGCCAATTAGGGGTTATGAATGAGCAGTTCTTC. The encoded protein is CASSQLGVMNEQFF.

This chain links TRBV27 with TRBJ1-4; D is perhaps TRBD1 (5 bases). Trimming left V 2 bases short and J 6 bases short, with 10 bases between. This CDR3 contains 14 residues. The V gene's germline CDR1 is MNHEY and CDR2 SMNVEV (reference sequence). The CDR3 loop reads CASSLNSGDEKLFF. The CDR3 coding sequence is TGTGCCAGCAGTTTAAATTCGGGGGATGAAAAACTGTTTTTT.

The chain has TRBV19 and TRBJ2-1, with D possibly called TRBD1 or TRBD2 (6 bases each). The ends were cut back, 4 bases at V and 7 bases at J, with 23 bases in the middle. CDR3 size: 17 residues. Looked up from germline, CDR1 is LNHDA and CDR2 is SQIVND (reference sequence). CDR3 nucleotides: TGTGCCAGTAGTACGCGCGGTAGGGGGGTAGCAGATAATGAGCAGTTCTTC. Protein: CASSTRGRGVADNEQFF.

The chain links TRBV11-2 to TRBJ2-1; tentatively, D is TRBD2 (6 bases). Trimming took 5 bases from V and 6 from J, leaving 20 bases between them. The CDR3 runs to 16 residues. Germline V gene sequence: CDR1 SGHAT, CDR2 FQNNGV. CDR3 sequence reads: CASSPNTRGRPNEQFF. The CDR3 coding sequence is TGTGCCAGCAGCCCCAATACCCGAGGGAGGCCCAATGAGCAGTTCTTC.